The subject of this entry is one TCR beta chain. Patients with Susac syndrome met diagnostic criteria that were recently defined for definite or probable disease. The data stem from a study of CD8 T cells in Susac syndrome. Random hexamers primed reverse transcription of roughly 0.45 to 1 ug RNA. Each CDR3 protein is one row after TCRdb ran MiXCR on the immunoSEQ multiplex PCR reads. In the table there are about 190,000 distinct CDR3 sequences, 90% to 96% of which are singletons. Germline lookup yields CDR1 SGHTA and CDR2 FQGNSA. V lost 1 base to trimming and J lost 2 bases; unmatched junction nucleotides: 7. The length of the CDR3 is 16 residues.

This sequence originates from a human donor with Susac syndrome. The V and J genes are TRBV7-2 and TRBJ2-5; 7 bases are a match to TRBD2. The sample comprised CD4+ T cells from PBMCs. In nucleotides, the CDR3 is TGTGCCAGCAGCTTAGGGCTACTAGCGTCTCAAGAGACCCAGTACTTC. It yields the protein CASSLGLLASQETQYF.